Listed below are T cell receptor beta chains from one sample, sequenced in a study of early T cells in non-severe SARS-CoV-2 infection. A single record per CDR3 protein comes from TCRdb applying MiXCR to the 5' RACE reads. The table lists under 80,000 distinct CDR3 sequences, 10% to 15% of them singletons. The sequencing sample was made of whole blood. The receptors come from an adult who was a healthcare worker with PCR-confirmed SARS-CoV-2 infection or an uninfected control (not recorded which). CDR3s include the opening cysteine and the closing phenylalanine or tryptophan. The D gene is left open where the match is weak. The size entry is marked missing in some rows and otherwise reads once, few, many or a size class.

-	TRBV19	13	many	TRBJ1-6	TGTGCCAGTAGGCCGCTATCTAATTCACCCCTCCACTTT	CASRPLSNSPLHF
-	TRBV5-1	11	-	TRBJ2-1	TGCGCCAGCAGCTTGAACTCTGAGCAGTTCTTC	CASSLNSEQFF
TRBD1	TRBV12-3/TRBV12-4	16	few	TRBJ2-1	TGTGCCAGCAGTAAGGGACAGAGGAGCTCCTACAATGAGCAGTTCTTC	CASSKGQRSSYNEQFF
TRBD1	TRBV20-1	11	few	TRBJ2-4	TGCAGTGTTGGGGACAGAAACATTCAGTACTTC	CSVGDRNIQYF
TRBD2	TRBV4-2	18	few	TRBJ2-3	TGTGCCAGCAGCCAAGACCTAGCGGGGGGGCGTGCGACAGATACGCAGTATTTT	CASSQDLAGGRATDTQYF
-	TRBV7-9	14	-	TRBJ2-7	TGTGCCAGCAGCCTCCCCGGGGCTAACTACGAGCAGTACTTC	CASSLPGANYEQYF
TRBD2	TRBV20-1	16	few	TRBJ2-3	TGCAGTGCTAGAGACCTGACTAGCGGGGTAACAGATACGCAGTATTTT	CSARDLTSGVTDTQYF
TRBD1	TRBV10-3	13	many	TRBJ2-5	TGTGCCATCCTCCGGGACAGAGGAGAGACCCAGTACTTC	CAILRDRGETQYF
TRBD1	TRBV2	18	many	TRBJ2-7	TGTGCCAGCAGTGCAGTTGCGTCCCCAGGGGGCGAGGGTTACGAGCAGTACTTC	CASSAVASPGGEGYEQYF
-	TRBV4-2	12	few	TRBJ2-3	TGTGCCAGCAGCCGAGGGCAGCCTACGCAGTATTTT	CASSRGQPTQYF
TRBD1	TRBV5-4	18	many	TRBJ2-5	TGTGCCAGCAGCGCCCCTTGGACAGGGATGAGTAAGCAAGAGACCCAGTACTTC	CASSAPWTGMSKQETQYF
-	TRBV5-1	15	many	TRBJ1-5	TGCGCCAGCAGCTTGAATGGGGGAGCCCATCAGCCCCAGCATTTT	CASSLNGGAHQPQHF
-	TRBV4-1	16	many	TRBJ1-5	TGCGCCAGCAGCCAAGATGAGGGGCGGCGCAATCAGCCCCAGCATTTT	CASSQDEGRRNQPQHF
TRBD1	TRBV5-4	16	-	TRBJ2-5	TGTGCCAGCAGCTCATTCCCCGGGACAGGGGTGGAGACCCAGTACTTC	CASSSFPGTGVETQYF
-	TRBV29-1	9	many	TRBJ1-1	TGCAGCGTTGAGTCTGAAGCTTTCTTT	CSVESEAFF
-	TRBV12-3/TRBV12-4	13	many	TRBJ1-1	TGTGCCAGCAGTTTGGGCAGGGTCACTGAAGCTTTCTTT	CASSLGRVTEAFF
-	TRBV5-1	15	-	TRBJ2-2	TGCGCCAGCAGCACCGACCGCGCGAACACCGGGGAGCTGTTTTTT	CASSTDRANTGELFF